Listed below are T cell receptor beta chains from one sample, sequenced in a study of T cell repertoires in cytomegalovirus infection. Each CDR3 protein gets one entry after TCRdb re-called the reads with MiXCR. The sample records a few hundred thousand distinct CDR3 sequences, roughly 43% being singletons. Their recognized antigens are unknown. The sample here was cultured PBMCs, taken from culture after CMV antigen stimulation. The receptors derive from a human donor in good health (CMV status not recorded). Some clones in this sample may be carry-over from other donors' samples. Both conserved end residues are part of each CDR3. D genes are given only for firm matches. Size values are once, few and many counts, or a class for expanded clones, and some rows have none.

D	V	J	size	CDR3	DNA
NA	TRBV20-1	TRBJ2-1	NA	CSAFFFEGSNNEQFF	TGCAGTGCATTTTTTTTCGAGGGGTCCAACAATGAGCAGTTCTTC
NA	TRBV7-2	TRBJ1-1	many	CASSAGVMDTEAFF	TGTGCCAGCAGCGCTGGGGTTATGGACACTGAAGCTTTCTTT
NA	TRBV12-3/TRBV12-4	TRBJ1-5	few	CASSRTYQPQHF	TGTGCCAGCAGCCGCACATATCAGCCCCAGCATTTT
NA	TRBV7-2	TRBJ2-1	many	CASSFRWGDNEQFF	TGTGCCAGCAGCTTCAGGTGGGGCGACAATGAGCAGTTCTTC
NA	TRBV2	TRBJ1-5	few	CASSEWGEGQPQHF	TGTGCCAGCAGTGAATGGGGAGAGGGCCAGCCCCAGCATTTT
NA	TRBV7-2	TRBJ1-2	NA	CASSLDPLGNYGYTF	TGTGCCAGCAGCTTAGACCCTTTGGGAAACTATGGCTACACCTTC
NA	TRBV6-1	TRBJ2-5	NA	CASRSGVYETQYF	TGTGCCAGCAGATCGGGGGTTTATGAGACCCAGTACTTC
TRBD1	TRBV12-3/TRBV12-4	TRBJ2-7	NA	CASRGPGQFLYEQYF	TGTGCCAGCAGGGGCCCGGGACAGTTCCTCTACGAGCAGTACTTC
TRBD1	TRBV24-1	TRBJ1-2	NA	CATRGTGGNYGYTF	TGTGCCACCAGGGGGACAGGGGGGAACTATGGCTACACCTTC
NA	TRBV4-1	TRBJ1-2	NA	CASSQDRANYGYNF	TGCGCCAGCAGCCAAGACAGGGCTAACTATGGCTACAACTTC
NA	TRBV4-1	TRBJ1-5	few	CASSQEKYSNQPQHF	TGCGCCAGCAGCCAAGAGAAATATAGCAATCAGCCCCAGCATTTT
NA	TRBV7-9	TRBJ2-6	many	CASSLARTGANVLTF	TGTGCCAGCAGCTTAGCAAGGACTGGGGCCAACGTCCTGACTTTC
NA	TRBV12-3/TRBV12-4	TRBJ2-1	few	CASSQTQGGDEQFF	TGTGCCAGCAGTCAAACACAGGGTGGCGATGAGCAGTTCTTC
NA	TRBV7-6	TRBJ1-1	NA	CASSLGQQTEAFF	TGTGCCAGCAGCTTAGGGCAACAAACTGAAGCTTTCTTT
TRBD1	TRBV6-6	TRBJ2-5	NA	CASSYWVWGTEETQYF	TGTGCCAGCAGTTACTGGGTTTGGGGGACAGAAGAGACCCAGTACTTC
NA	TRBV7-8	TRBJ1-1	NA	CASSPGRQVNLNTEAFF	TGTGCCAGCAGCCCGGGACGGCAAGTTAACCTGAACACTGAAGCTTTCTTT
NA	TRBV27	TRBJ2-1	NA	CASSLSVGSGVGDEQFF	TGTGCCAGCAGTTTATCTGTAGGGAGTGGGGTAGGCGATGAGCAGTTCTTC
NA	TRBV7-2	TRBJ2-7	NA	CASSSPTHSYEQYF	TGTGCCAGCAGCTCGCCGACACACTCCTACGAGCAGTACTTC
NA	TRBV19	TRBJ2-5	few	CASSQNLEETQYF	TGTGCCAGTAGCCAGAACCTCGAGGAGACCCAGTACTTC
NA	TRBV6-6	TRBJ1-4	few	CASKTGVHLPIREANEKLFF	TGTGCCAGCAAAACCGGGGTACACCTTCCCATACGGGAGGCGAATGAAAAACTGTTTTTT
NA	TRBV9	TRBJ2-2	few	CASSNRVGGELFF	TGTGCCAGCAGCAACAGGGTTGGCGGGGAGCTGTTTTTT
NA	TRBV20-1	TRBJ2-4	few	CSAYDRFPKNIQYF	TGCAGTGCCTACGACAGGTTTCCCAAAAACATTCAGTACTTC
NA	TRBV11-2	TRBJ1-1	few	CASSLYRTEAFF	TGTGCCAGCAGCTTGTACAGGACTGAAGCTTTCTTT
NA	TRBV7-6	TRBJ1-5	NA	CASSPVSPLTTGVSNQPQHF	TGTGCCAGCAGCCCCGTGTCACCACTAACGACGGGGGTTAGCAATCAGCCCCAGCATTTT
TRBD2	TRBV11-3	TRBJ2-7	NA	CASSRSGSSGDEQYF	TGTGCCAGCAGCAGGAGCGGGAGTTCGGGTGACGAGCAGTACTTC
TRBD1	TRBV12-3/TRBV12-4	TRBJ1-1	few	CASSFGGGYTEAFF	TGTGCCAGCAGTTTTGGAGGGGGCTACACTGAAGCTTTCTTT
NA	TRBV18	TRBJ2-7	few	CASARTVAYEQYF	TGTGCCAGCGCGCGGACAGTCGCCTACGAGCAGTACTTC
NA	TRBV5-1	TRBJ2-2	NA	CASSYRDPTGELFF	TGCGCCAGCAGCTACCGGGATCCCACCGGGGAGCTGTTTTTT
TRBD1	TRBV2	TRBJ1-2	few	CASGLQGMTGFGYTF	TGTGCCAGCGGATTACAAGGGATGACAGGGTTTGGCTACACCTTC
TRBD1	TRBV7-9	TRBJ1-1	NA	CASSFIQGPTEAFF	TGTGCCAGCAGCTTTATACAGGGGCCTACTGAAGCTTTCTTT
TRBD2	TRBV6-2/TRBV6-3	TRBJ2-2	NA	CASILAGVNTGELFF	TGTGCCAGCATTCTAGCGGGGGTGAACACCGGGGAGCTGTTTTTT
TRBD2	TRBV18	TRBJ2-3	NA	CASSLSGMGEDTQYF	TGTGCCAGCTCCCTAAGCGGGATGGGGGAAGATACGCAGTATTTT
NA	TRBV6-5	TRBJ2-1	NA	CASSSNAERYNEQFF	TGTGCCAGCAGTTCCAACGCAGAGCGATACAATGAGCAGTTCTTC
TRBD2	TRBV28	TRBJ2-3	once	CASSWLSGGTDTQYF	TGTGCCAGCAGTTGGCTTAGCGGGGGTACAGATACGCAGTATTTT
TRBD1	TRBV6-1	TRBJ1-1	NA	CASSATGVRVNTEAFF	TGTGCCAGCAGTGCTACAGGGGTGCGAGTGAACACTGAAGCTTTCTTT
NA	TRBV6-7	TRBJ2-1	NA	CASSYRIGHNEQFF	TGTGCCAGCAGTTACCGTATAGGTCACAATGAGCAGTTCTTC
NA	TRBV7-9	TRBJ2-1	NA	CASSLVQASSYNEQFF	TGTGCCAGCAGCTTAGTGCAGGCCAGCTCCTACAATGAGCAGTTCTTC
NA	TRBV2	TRBJ2-7	NA	CASSETLLDRSSYEQYF	TGTGCCAGCAGTGAAACCCTTCTCGACAGAAGCTCCTACGAGCAGTACTTC
NA	TRBV7-6	TRBJ2-7	NA	CASSASQGFEQYF	TGTGCCAGCAGCGCATCACAGGGATTCGAGCAGTACTTC
NA	TRBV18	TRBJ2-7	NA	CASSPTTHYEQYF	TGTGCCAGCTCACCGACTACCCACTACGAGCAGTACTTC
NA	TRBV28	TRBJ2-3	NA	CASSLGYTRFTDTQYF	TGTGCCAGCAGTTTGGGGTATACCAGATTCACAGATACGCAGTATTTT
NA	TRBV12-3/TRBV12-4	TRBJ1-2	NA	CASSSTRVFSTF	TGTGCCAGCAGTTCGACCAGGGTTTTTAGCACCTTC
NA	TRBV7-8	TRBJ2-3	NA	CAGASQGPDTQYF	TGTGCCGGGGCATCCCAGGGGCCAGATACGCAGTATTTT
TRBD1	TRBV12-3/TRBV12-4	TRBJ1-5	NA	CASSFWGIGDRNQPQHF	TGTGCCAGCAGTTTTTGGGGGATAGGGGACAGAAATCAGCCCCAGCATTTT
NA	TRBV6-1	TRBJ2-7	NA	CASSRTHSYEQYF	TGTGCCAGCAGCCGAACACACTCCTACGAGCAGTACTTC
NA	TRBV7-9	TRBJ2-7	NA	CASSPGTLKEQYF	TGTGCCAGCAGCCCCGGGACTCTAAAAGAGCAGTACTTC
NA	TRBV6-2/TRBV6-3	TRBJ2-1	NA	CASSYLPAGYNEQFF	TGTGCCAGCAGTTACCTCCCGGCAGGCTACAATGAGCAGTTCTTC
NA	TRBV12-5	TRBJ1-1	NA	CASGLPYTEAFF	TGTGCTAGTGGTTTGCCTTACACTGAAGCTTTCTTT
NA	TRBV15	TRBJ2-1	NA	CATSRGSDSGNEQFF	TGTGCCACCAGCAGAGGTTCGGACTCTGGCAATGAGCAGTTCTTC